The clone carrying this T cell receptor beta chain was seen a handful of times. The antigen is unknown. Trimming removed 5 bases from V and 5 bases from J, with 16 bases in between. This CDR3 has 14 residues. Germline V gene sequence: CDR1 SGHAT, CDR2 FQNNGV. The data were taken from a study of CD8 T cells in ankylosing spondylitis. Scientists made TCR beta libraries using quantitative 5'-RACE with molecular barcodes. TCRdb processed the 5' RACE reads anew with MiXCR; each CDR3 protein has one entry. The sample yields 100,000 to 150,000 distinct CDR3 sequences, over 15% seen once. Study-level findings and limits: Ankylosing spondylitis blood appeared to be characterized by a TCR beta motif of 8 or 9 highly homologous variants. Reported data indicate significant enrichment of disease-linked clones within matched ankylosing spondylitis synovial fluid. Researchers report that disease-linked clones proved CD8+ and relatively rare in peripheral blood.

The TCR sequence derives from a male donor with ankylosing spondylitis. V and J are TRBV11-2 and TRBJ2-7, with D perhaps TRBD1 (5 bases). Sample: blood, either unsorted or a sorted T cell fraction (not recorded which). The CDR3: CASSNQGNADEQYF. In DNA, the CDR3 is TGTGCCAGCAGCAATCAGGGAAATGCCGACGAGCAGTACTTC.